The 2 T cell receptor beta chains in this list originate from one sample, sequenced in a study of cytomegalovirus exposure and HLA in healthy donors. Measured with immunoSEQ multiplex PCR; TCRdb has only the in-frame clones, and not every one. The sample holds fewer than 200,000 clones, 80% to 90% seen once. The sample was PBMCs. The receptors derive from a woman between 25 and 40 years old in good health and CMV-seronegative.

The chain joins TRBV5-1 to TRBJ2-3; 10 nucleotides align to TRBD2. This CDR3 has 15 residues. From germline, CDR1 is SGHRS and CDR2 YFSETQ. V was pared by 1 base and J by 3 bases, with 2 bases of the junction left unmatched. Written as DNA, the CDR3 is TGCGCCAGCAGCTTGTCACTAGCGGGGACAGATACGCAGTATTTT. It codes for CASSLSLAGTDTQYF.

This chain connects TRBV13 to TRBJ2-6; a weak D match, TRBD2 (5 bases). V dropped 5 bases and J dropped 2 bases, with 10 bases sitting between them. Germline V gene lookup returns CDR1 PRHDT and CDR2 FYEKMQ (reference sequence). The CDR3 sequence is 15 residues long. DNA of the CDR3: TGTGCCAGCAGCCGACGGGGAACTGGGGCCAACGTCCTGACTTTC. Protein product: CASSRRGTGANVLTF.